These T cell receptor beta chains were read from a single sample in a study of OX40 agonist ivuxolimab in advanced cancers. The protocol was immunoSEQ multiplex PCR, while the TCRdb copy is restricted to in-frame clones and leaves out a portion. The sample shows 55,000 to 85,000 clones, approximately 91% of them seen only once. Source: CD4+ or CD8+ T cells sorted from blood, taken in a trial of the OX40 agonist ivuxolimab. These receptors were collected from an adult with an advanced solid tumor such as melanoma, head and neck, liver or kidney cancer. Each CDR3 is given with its conserved first and last residue. D genes are given only for firm matches. Clone size is given for some rows only: seen once, a few or many times, or a class if the clone is expanded.

NA,TRBJ2-7,NA,TRBV5-8,CASSFGYEQYF,TGTGCCAGCAGCTTTGGCTACGAGCAGTACTTC
NA,TRBJ2-7,NA,TRBV6-5,CASWRGPDEQYF,TGTGCCAGCTGGCGGGGGCCGGACGAGCAGTACTTC
NA,TRBJ2-1,TRBD2,TRBV19,CASSIRGASGPSWQFF,TGTGCCAGTAGTATCCGAGGGGCTAGCGGGCCCTCGTGGCAGTTCTTC
NA,TRBJ2-7,NA,TRBV4-1,CASSQDLAGARTEQYF,TGCGCCAGCAGCCAAGATCTTGCAGGGGCGAGGACCGAGCAGTACTTC
NA,TRBJ2-1,NA,TRBV19,CASSAPWNRYNEQFF,TGTGCCAGTAGTGCGCCCTGGAACAGGTACAATGAGCAGTTCTTC
NA,TRBJ2-1,NA,TRBV6-6,CASRGLLVRDNEQFF,TGTGCCAGCAGGGGACTCCTGGTTAGAGACAATGAGCAGTTCTTC
NA,TRBJ1-4,NA,TRBV6-5,CASSYSGTTNEKLFF,TGTGCCAGCAGTTACTCCGGGACCACTAATGAAAAACTGTTTTTT
NA,TRBJ2-2,TRBD1,TRBV7-7,CASRQDRATGELFF,TGTGCTAGCAGACAGGACAGGGCCACCGGGGAGCTGTTTTTT
once,TRBJ2-5,NA,TRBV6-6,CASEPGQFQETQYF,TGTGCCAGCGAACCCGGACAGTTCCAAGAGACCCAGTACTTC
NA,TRBJ1-1,NA,TRBV5-4,CASSSLSDNEAFF,TGTGCCAGCAGCTCCCTGTCTGACAACGAAGCTTTCTTT
NA,TRBJ2-7,NA,TRBV6-1,CASSDWTVAVSSYEQYF,TGTGCCAGCAGTGATTGGACCGTTGCGGTTAGCTCCTACGAGCAGTACTTC
once,TRBJ2-5,NA,TRBV6-1,CATSGRRGETQYF,TGTGCCACCTCTGGGCGACGCGGAGAGACCCAGTACTTC
NA,TRBJ1-4,NA,TRBV2,CASNAPNEKLFF,TGTGCCAGCAATGCGCCTAATGAAAAACTGTTTTTT
NA,TRBJ2-2,NA,TRBV28,CASSSVTENLNTGELFF,TGTGCCAGCAGTTCAGTGACAGAAAACTTAAACACCGGGGAGCTGTTTTTT
NA,TRBJ2-1,TRBD2,TRBV5-1,CASRYTSGSSYNEQFF,TGCGCCAGCAGATACACTAGCGGGAGCTCCTACAATGAGCAGTTCTTC
NA,TRBJ1-2,NA,TRBV29-1,CSVEGAWAGVHGYTF,TGCAGCGTTGAAGGAGCTTGGGCAGGGGTTCACGGCTACACCTTC
NA,TRBJ2-1,NA,TRBV9,CASSVEVGEQFF,TGTGCCAGCAGCGTAGAAGTAGGTGAGCAGTTCTTC
NA,TRBJ1-2,NA,TRBV7-6,CASSLVTGGGGYTF,TGTGCCAGCAGCTTAGTTACCGGGGGAGGTGGCTACACCTTC
NA,TRBJ2-5,NA,TRBV9,CASTSGGEETQYF,TGTGCCAGCACCTCGGGGGGCGAAGAGACCCAGTACTTC
NA,TRBJ2-7,TRBD2,TRBV6-5,CASRATGTSPNEQYF,TGTGCCAGCAGAGCAACCGGGACTAGTCCCAACGAGCAGTACTTC
NA,TRBJ1-4,NA,TRBV6-5,CASSYSMDREKLFF,TGTGCCAGCAGTTACTCGATGGACCGAGAAAAACTGTTTTTT
once,TRBJ2-4,TRBD2,TRBV6-6,CASIMGIAGGKNIQYF,TGTGCCAGCATTATGGGTATAGCGGGAGGCAAAAACATTCAGTACTTC
NA,TRBJ2-1,NA,TRBV27,CASTGWAQSSYNEQFF,TGTGCCAGCACGGGCTGGGCCCAGAGCTCCTACAATGAGCAGTTCTTC
NA,TRBJ1-2,NA,TRBV28,CASSLPGPSNGYTF,TGTGCCAGCAGTCTCCCGGGACCTAGCAATGGCTACACCTTC
NA,TRBJ1-1,TRBD1,TRBV5-4,CASSARGLGTEAFF,TGTGCCAGCAGCGCCAGGGGGCTGGGCACTGAAGCTTTCTTT
NA,TRBJ2-7,NA,TRBV15,CATSTSYEQYF,TGTGCCACCAGCACCTCCTACGAGCAGTACTTC
NA,TRBJ1-5,TRBD1,TRBV19,CASSGQADNQPQHF,TGTGCCAGTAGCGGACAGGCAGACAATCAGCCCCAGCATTTT
NA,TRBJ1-2,TRBD1,TRBV6-5,CASSKGQGWSGYTF,TGTGCCAGCAGTAAGGGACAGGGGTGGTCTGGCTACACCTTC
once,TRBJ2-1,TRBD2,TRBV5-6,CASSFGLAGGNEQFF,TGTGCCAGCAGCTTCGGGCTAGCGGGAGGTAATGAGCAGTTCTTC
NA,TRBJ2-1,TRBD2,TRBV2,CASSYSGSSYNEQFF,TGTGCCAGCAGTTATAGCGGGAGCTCCTACAATGAGCAGTTCTTC
NA,TRBJ2-1,NA,TRBV28,CASHTRDYNEQFF,TGTGCCAGCCATACTAGGGATTACAATGAGCAGTTCTTC
NA,TRBJ1-5,NA,TRBV28,CASTQTERNQPQHF,TGTGCCAGCACTCAGACAGAACGCAATCAGCCCCAGCATTTT
NA,TRBJ2-7,NA,TRBV5-1,CASSLAHRAYEQYF,TGCGCCAGCAGCTTGGCCCACAGAGCCTACGAGCAGTACTTC
NA,TRBJ2-3,TRBD2,TRBV28,CASRLAGSSADTQYF,TGTGCCAGCAGGCTAGCGGGAAGTTCCGCAGATACGCAGTATTTT
NA,TRBJ2-2,TRBD1,TRBV11-2,CASSSRTGNTGELFF,TGTGCCAGCAGCTCCCGGACAGGGAACACCGGGGAGCTGTTTTTT
NA,TRBJ1-3,NA,TRBV18,CASSQGGTDSGNTIYF,TGTGCCAGCTCACAGGGAGGGACTGACTCTGGAAACACCATATATTTT
once,TRBJ2-3,TRBD1,TRBV19,CASRDRGGDTQYF,TGTGCCAGTAGGGACAGGGGAGGAGATACGCAGTATTTT
NA,TRBJ1-2,TRBD1,TRBV6-1,CANGRDSSSYTF,TGTGCCAATGGTCGGGACAGCTCTTCCTACACCTTC
NA,TRBJ2-2,TRBD1,TRBV7-7,CASSETGVTGELFF,TGTGCCAGCAGCGAGACAGGGGTCACCGGGGAGCTGTTTTTT
NA,TRBJ2-7,TRBD1,TRBV12-5,CASGGDSSYEQYF,TGTGCTAGTGGAGGGGACAGCTCCTACGAGCAGTACTTC
NA,TRBJ1-1,NA,TRBV28,CASSLVNTEAFF,TGTGCCAGCAGTCTGGTGAACACTGAAGCTTTCTTT
NA,TRBJ2-1,NA,TRBV4-1,CASSHLGPSSYNEQFF,TGCGCCAGCAGCCACCTCGGCCCAAGCTCCTACAATGAGCAGTTCTTC
NA,TRBJ2-2,TRBD1,TRBV5-1,CASSTRDRARTGELFF,TGCGCCAGCAGCACCCGGGACAGGGCGCGAACCGGGGAGCTGTTTTTT
NA,TRBJ1-5,NA,TRBV27,CASSLESGGQPQHF,TGTGCCAGCAGTTTGGAGTCGGGGGGTCAGCCCCAGCATTTT
NA,TRBJ1-2,NA,TRBV19,CASSIRRGANYGYTF,TGTGCCAGTAGTATAAGGAGGGGGGCTAACTATGGCTACACCTTC
NA,TRBJ2-3,NA,TRBV23-1,CASSQASTDTQYF,TGCGCCAGCAGTCAGGCTAGCACAGATACGCAGTATTTT
NA,TRBJ1-1,NA,TRBV7-2,CASSFGGLNTEAFF,TGTGCCAGCAGCTTCGGCGGGTTGAACACTGAAGCTTTCTTT
NA,TRBJ1-2,NA,TRBV19,CASSIGGFGGYTF,TGTGCCAGTAGTATCGGGGGATTCGGTGGCTACACCTTC
NA,TRBJ2-1,TRBD2,TRBV7-9,CASSPTSGSNNEQFF,TGTGCCAGCAGCCCGACTAGCGGCTCTAACAATGAGCAGTTCTTC
NA,TRBJ2-6,TRBD1,TRBV28,CASRTGTGGRRANVLTF,TGTGCCAGCAGAACCGGGACAGGGGGGCGGAGGGCCAACGTCCTGACTTTC
NA,TRBJ1-6,TRBD1,TRBV5-1,CASSFGGTGNSPLHF,TGCGCCAGCAGCTTCGGTGGGACAGGGAATTCACCCCTCCACTTT
once,TRBJ2-1,TRBD2,TRBV7-6,CASSSWESGLAGGPSNEQFF,TGTGCCAGCAGCTCTTGGGAGTCGGGACTAGCGGGAGGGCCGAGTAATGAGCAGTTCTTC
NA,TRBJ1-5,TRBD1,TRBV19,CASSKNRQGGSNQPQHF,TGTGCCAGTAGTAAGAACCGACAGGGAGGAAGCAATCAGCCCCAGCATTTT
NA,TRBJ2-7,NA,TRBV9,CASNREGQVNSYEQYF,TGTGCCAGCAATCGGGAAGGGCAGGTCAACTCCTACGAGCAGTACTTC